A single sample gave rise to the 16 T cell receptor beta chains below, sequenced in a study of cytomegalovirus exposure and HLA in healthy donors. PCR involved 60 Vbeta and 13 Jbeta primers. Sequencing used immunoSEQ multiplex PCR; TCRdb keeps in-frame clones, though not all of them. This table has about 200,000 clones, about 80% appearing once. The sequenced sample consisted of PBMCs. These receptors were taken from a woman aged 25 to 39 in good health and CMV-seronegative.

This clone was detected a few times. This chain links TRBV5-5 with TRBJ1-4; D call uncertain. Trimming removed 3 bases at V and 0 bases at J, with 6 bases between. Germline assignment: CDR1 SGHKS and CDR2 YYEKEE (reference sequence). The CDR3 loop spans 14 amino acids. The CDR3: CASSSEATNEKLFF. CDR3 DNA: TGTGCCAGCAGCTCGGAGGCAACTAATGAAAAACTGTTTTTT.

The V call is TRBV5-6, the J call TRBJ1-1, with D unresolved. V lost 2 bases and J lost 5, with 13 bases in between. Germline loops: CDR1 SGHDT, CDR2 YYEEEE. CDR3 length equals 14 residues. The CDR3 region has the DNA TGTGCCAGCAGCTTAAAGGGTGCGGGGACTGAAGCTTTCTTT. This translates into CASSLKGAGTEAFF.

This clone was picked up one time. The rearrangement joins TRBV4-2 to TRBJ2-3; 13 nucleotides match TRBD2. The germline V gene has CDR1 LGHNA and CDR2 YNFKEQ. Unmatched junction bases numbered 11, after V lost 2 bases and J lost 3 bases. This CDR3 spans 19 amino acids. In DNA form, the CDR3 reads TGTGCCAGCAGCCAATACGCAACTAGCGGGGGGGAAATTACAGATACGCAGTATTTT. Its translation is CASSQYATSGGEITDTQYF.

The chain is built from TRBV5-6 and TRBJ1-3, with 7 nucleotides matching TRBD1. The CDR3 extends over 16 amino acids. Germline CDR1 SGHDT, CDR2 YYEEEE. Losses at the gene ends were 7 bases for V and 0 bases for J; bases not matched to a gene: 10. CDR3 amino acids: CASSKGAGISGNTIYF. Written as DNA, the CDR3 is TGTGCCAGCTCGAAGGGGGCAGGAATCTCTGGAAACACCATATATTTT.

The rearrangement uses TRBV5-1 and TRBJ2-4, with D unresolved. The CDR3 is 14 amino acids. Trimming shortened V by 0 bases and J by 8 bases, and 12 bases separated the two germline ends. CDR1 is SGHRS and CDR2 is YFSETQ in the germline V gene. CDR3 coding DNA: TGCGCCAGCAGCTTGGTGGGTTTTCAGGACATTCAGTACTTC. It translates to CASSLVGFQDIQYF.

This chain joins TRBV5-5 and TRBJ1-5; D perhaps matches TRBD1 (5 bases). Germline CDR1 SGHKS, CDR2 YYEKEE (reference sequence). This CDR3 is built from 14 residues. Trimming pared 0 bases from V and 5 bases from J, leaving 9 bases between. CDR3 in amino acids: CASSLADSYQPQHF. CDR3 sequence (DNA): TGTGCCAGCAGCTTGGCCGACAGCTATCAGCCCCAGCATTTT.

This sequence joins TRBV27 and TRBJ2-2; 12 bases map to TRBD1. Germline lookup yields CDR1 MNHEY and CDR2 SMNVEV (reference sequence). This CDR3 is 20 amino acids long. Germline trimming cut 8 bases from V and 4 bases from J; bases unmatched to any gene: 20. The CDR3 is CASARWGVGQGAPSTGELFF. The CDR3, as DNA: TGTGCCAGCGCCCGATGGGGGGTGGGACAGGGGGCCCCGAGCACCGGGGAGCTGTTTTTT.

This chain links TRBV30 with TRBJ2-2; the match to TRBD2 covers 8 bases. The CDR3 extends over 16 amino acids. V shed 2 bases and J 1 base; nucleotides not matched to a gene: 6. Per germline, CDR1 GTSNPN and CDR2 SVGIG (reference sequence). DNA for the CDR3: TGTGCCTGGAGTAGGGACCGGGGGGGGAACACCGGGGAGCTGTTTTTT. Translating gives CAWSRDRGGNTGELFF.

This chain uses TRBV5-1 with TRBJ2-1; 13 nucleotides match TRBD2. The germline CDR1 and CDR2 sequences are SGHRS and YFSETQ. J was trimmed by 8 bases and V by 0 bases; bases with no gene match: 5. The CDR3 sequence is 16 residues long. The chain's CDR3 is CASSLELAGGRDEQFF. CDR3 coding DNA: TGCGCCAGCAGCTTGGAACTAGCGGGAGGGAGAGATGAGCAGTTCTTC.

This clone has only a few counts. The chain joins TRBV19 to TRBJ1-1; TRBD1 matches 7 bases. There are 15 residues in the CDR3. Germline V CDR1 and CDR2: LNHDA, SQIVND (reference sequence). Trimming at V came to 9 bases and at J to 6 bases, leaving 16 bases not matched to a gene. DNA of the CDR3: TGTGCCAGCAATCCAGGGGGGACCATGAATTCTGAAGCTTTCTTT. Translation gives CASNPGGTMNSEAFF.

The chain has TRBV29-1 and TRBJ2-7, with 15 bases aligning to TRBD2. The CDR3 length is 15 residues. Germline V CDR1 and CDR2: SQVTM, ANQGSEA. Trimming took 3 bases from V and 4 from J; bases not matched to a gene: 4. CDR3 residues: CSVEWTSGGVYEQYF. Written as DNA, the CDR3 is TGCAGCGTTGAGTGGACTAGCGGGGGGGTATACGAGCAGTACTTC.

CDR3 in DNA: TGTGCCTGGAGTGTGGTACCCCCGGGAGGCGGGTACTACAATGAGCAGTTCTTC. It translates to CAWSVVPPGGGYYNEQFF. The chain couples TRBV30 to TRBJ2-1, with 7 bases lining up with TRBD2. Per the germline V gene, CDR1 is GTSNPN and CDR2 is SVGIG (reference sequence). The CDR3 covers 18 residues. V shed 0 bases, J shed 3 bases, and the junction held 14 bases outside the gene matches.

The rearrangement uses TRBV5-4 and TRBJ1-2; D gene ambiguous. The CDR3 extends over 15 amino acids. The V and J ends lost 2 bases and 6 bases respectively, with 17 bases between them. Germline CDR1 and CDR2: SGHNT and YYREEE (reference sequence). CDR3 DNA sequence: TGTGCCAGCAGCTTTGTCGAATGGAGGGCTAATGGCTACACCTTC. Translated: CASSFVEWRANGYTF. Full variable domain (missing parts from reference TRBV5-4 and TRBJ1-2): ETGVTQSPTHLIKTRGQQVTLRCSSQSGHNTVSWYQQALGQGPQFIFQYYREEENGRGNFPPRFSGLQFPNYSSELNVNALELDDSALYLCASSFVEWRANGYTFGSGTRLTVV.

This chain links TRBV11-2 with TRBJ2-1; TRBD2 aligns across 8 bases. Germline CDR1 and CDR2: SGHAT and FQNNGV. J lost 1 base, V lost 1 base, and 0 bases had no gene match. CDR3 size: 15 residues. CDR3 sequence reads: CASSLVAGSYNEQFF. The DNA for the CDR3 is TGTGCCAGCAGCTTAGTAGCGGGGTCCTACAATGAGCAGTTCTTC. The full variable domain, its missing parts supplied by reference TRBV11-2 and TRBJ2-1, is EAGVAQSPRYKIIEKRQSVAFWCNPISGHATLYWYQQILGQGPKLLIQFQNNGVVDDSQLPKDRFSAERLKGVDSTLKIQPAKLEDSAVYLCASSLVAGSYNEQFFGPGTRLTVL.

The chain has TRBV7-2 and TRBJ1-5; D ambiguous. The CDR3 totals 13 residues. Germline CDR1 and CDR2: SGHTA and FQGNSA. Trimming removed 5 bases at V and 2 bases at J, with 7 bases between. CDR3 DNA: TGTGCCAGCAGCCGTAATGGCAATCAGCCCCAGCATTTT. Translation gives CASSRNGNQPQHF.

This sequence joins TRBV15 and TRBJ1-1; D is possibly TRBD1 (5 bases). The CDR3 length is 15 residues. V was shortened by 1 base and J by 2 bases, with 11 bases between the two germline ends. CDR1 is LNHNV and CDR2 is YYDKDF in the germline V gene (reference sequence). The CDR3 spells CATSRGLGTNTEAFF. The CDR3 coding sequence is TGTGCCACCAGCAGAGGTCTGGGGACTAACACTGAAGCTTTCTTT.